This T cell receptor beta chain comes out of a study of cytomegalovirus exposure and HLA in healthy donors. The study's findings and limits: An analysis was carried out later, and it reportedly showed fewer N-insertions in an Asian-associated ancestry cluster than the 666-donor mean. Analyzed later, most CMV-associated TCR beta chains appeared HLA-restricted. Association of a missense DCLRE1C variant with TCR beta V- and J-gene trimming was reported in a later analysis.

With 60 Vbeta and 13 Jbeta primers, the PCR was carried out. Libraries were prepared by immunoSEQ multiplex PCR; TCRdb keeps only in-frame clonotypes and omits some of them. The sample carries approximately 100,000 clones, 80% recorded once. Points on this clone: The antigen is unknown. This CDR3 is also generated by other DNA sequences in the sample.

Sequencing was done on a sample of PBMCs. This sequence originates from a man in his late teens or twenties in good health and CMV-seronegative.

The CDR3 region is CAWSDSSNQPQHF. The CDR3 DNA reads TGTGCCTGGAGCGACAGCTCCAATCAGCCCCAGCATTTT. This chain joins TRBV30 and TRBJ1-5; possibly TRBD1 for D (5 bases). Germline V gene data show CDR1 as GTSNPN and CDR2 as SVGIG (reference sequence). With 3 bases removed from V and 3 bases from J, the gap between germline ends came to 9 bases. This CDR3 comprises 13 residues.